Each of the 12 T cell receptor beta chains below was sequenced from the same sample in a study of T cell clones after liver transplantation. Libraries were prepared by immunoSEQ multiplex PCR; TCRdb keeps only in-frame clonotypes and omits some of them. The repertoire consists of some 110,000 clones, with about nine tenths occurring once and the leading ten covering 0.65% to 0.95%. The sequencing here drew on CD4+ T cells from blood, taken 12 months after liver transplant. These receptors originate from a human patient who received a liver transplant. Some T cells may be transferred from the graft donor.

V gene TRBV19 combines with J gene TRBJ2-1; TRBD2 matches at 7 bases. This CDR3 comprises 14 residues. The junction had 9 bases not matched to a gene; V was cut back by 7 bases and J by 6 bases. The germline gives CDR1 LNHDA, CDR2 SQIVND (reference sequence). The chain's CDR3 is CASTTSRFSNEQFF. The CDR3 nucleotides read TGTGCCAGTACGACTAGCAGGTTTTCCAATGAGCAGTTCTTC.

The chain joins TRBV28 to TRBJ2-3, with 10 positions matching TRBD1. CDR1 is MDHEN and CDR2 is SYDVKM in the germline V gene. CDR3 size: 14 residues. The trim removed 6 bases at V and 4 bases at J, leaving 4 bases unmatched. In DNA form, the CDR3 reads TGTGCCAGCAGAACCGGGACAGGGGCAGATACGCAGTATTTT. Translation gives CASRTGTGADTQYF.

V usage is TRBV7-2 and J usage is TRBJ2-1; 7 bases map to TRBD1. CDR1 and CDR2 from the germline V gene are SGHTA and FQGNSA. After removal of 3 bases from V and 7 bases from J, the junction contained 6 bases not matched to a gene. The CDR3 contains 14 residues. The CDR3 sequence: CASSFDRVGNEQFF. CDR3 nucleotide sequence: TGTGCCAGCAGCTTCGACAGGGTAGGGAATGAGCAGTTCTTC.

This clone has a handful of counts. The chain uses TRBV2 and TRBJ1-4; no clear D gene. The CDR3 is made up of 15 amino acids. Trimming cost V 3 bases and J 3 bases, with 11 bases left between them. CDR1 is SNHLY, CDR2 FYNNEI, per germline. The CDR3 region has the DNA TGTGCCAGCAGTGATCTCCGACAATCTAATGAAAAACTGTTTTTT. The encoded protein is CASSDLRQSNEKLFF. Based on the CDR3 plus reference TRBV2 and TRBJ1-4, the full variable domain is EPEVTQTPSHQVTQMGQEVILRCVPISNHLYFYWYRQILGQKVEFLVSFYNNEISEKSEIFDDQFSVERPDGSNFTLKIRSTKLEDSAMYFCASSDLRQSNEKLFFGSGTQLSVL.

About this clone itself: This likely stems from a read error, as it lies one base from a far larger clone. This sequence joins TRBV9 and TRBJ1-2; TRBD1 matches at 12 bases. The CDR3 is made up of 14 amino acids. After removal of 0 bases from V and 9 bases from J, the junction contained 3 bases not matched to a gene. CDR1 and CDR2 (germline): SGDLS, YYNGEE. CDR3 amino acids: CASSVAGQGASYTF. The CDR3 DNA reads TGTGCCAGCAGCGTAGCGGGACAGGGGGCGAGCTACACCTTC.

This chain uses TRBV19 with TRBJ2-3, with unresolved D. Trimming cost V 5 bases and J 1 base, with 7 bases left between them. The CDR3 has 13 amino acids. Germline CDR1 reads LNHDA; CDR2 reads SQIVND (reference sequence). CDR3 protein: CASSLRGTDTQYF. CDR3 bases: TGTGCCAGTAGTTTACGGGGCACAGATACGCAGTATTTT. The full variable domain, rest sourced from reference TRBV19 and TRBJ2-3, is DGGITQSPKYLFRKEGQNVTLSCEQNLNHDAMYWYRQDPGQGLRLIYYSQIVNDFQKGDIAEGYSVSREKKESFPLTVTSAQKNPTAFYLCASSLRGTDTQYFGPGTRLTVL.

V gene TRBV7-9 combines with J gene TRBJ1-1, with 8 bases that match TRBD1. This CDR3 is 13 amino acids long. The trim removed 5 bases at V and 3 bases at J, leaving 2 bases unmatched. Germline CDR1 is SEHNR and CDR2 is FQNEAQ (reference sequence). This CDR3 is CASSGQGYTEAFF. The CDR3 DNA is TGTGCCAGCAGCGGACAGGGTTACACTGAAGCTTTCTTT.

The CDR3 nucleotides are TGCGCCAGCAGCTCGAGAAAGGGGATGGGCACAGATACGCAGTATTTT. This gives the protein CASSSRKGMGTDTQYF. The chain employs TRBV5-1 and TRBJ2-3; maybe TRBD1 (5 bases). This CDR3 comprises 16 residues. The germline V and J ends were trimmed by 3 bases and 1 base, with 15 bases remaining between them. Per germline, CDR1 SGHRS and CDR2 YFSETQ.

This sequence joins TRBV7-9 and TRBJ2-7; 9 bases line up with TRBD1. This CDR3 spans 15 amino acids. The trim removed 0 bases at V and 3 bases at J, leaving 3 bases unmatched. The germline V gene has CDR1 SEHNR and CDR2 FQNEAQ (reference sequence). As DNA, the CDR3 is TGTGCCAGCAGCTTAGCGGGGGACAGGGTCTACGAGCAGTACTTC. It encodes CASSLAGDRVYEQYF.

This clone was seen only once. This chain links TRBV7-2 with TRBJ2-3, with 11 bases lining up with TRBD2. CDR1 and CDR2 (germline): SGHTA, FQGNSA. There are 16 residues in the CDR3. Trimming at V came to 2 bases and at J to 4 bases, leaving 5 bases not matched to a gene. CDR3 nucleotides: TGTGCCAGCAGCTTATATACTAGCGGGAGTCCAGATACGCAGTATTTT. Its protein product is CASSLYTSGSPDTQYF.

CDR3 region: CASSPLAGGQGGELFF. The CDR3 DNA sequence: TGTGCCAGCAGCCCCCTAGCGGGAGGCCAGGGCGGGGAGCTGTTTTTT. This chain links TRBV5-4 with TRBJ2-2, with 11 bases matching TRBD2. The CDR3 is made up of 16 amino acids. Losses at the gene ends were 4 bases for V and 7 bases for J; bases not matched to a gene: 9. Germline V gene sequence: CDR1 SGHNT, CDR2 YYREEE (reference sequence).

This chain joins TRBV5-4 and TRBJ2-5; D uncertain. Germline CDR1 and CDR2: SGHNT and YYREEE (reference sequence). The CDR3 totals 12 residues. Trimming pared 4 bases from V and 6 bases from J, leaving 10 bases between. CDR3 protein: CASSGLSKTQYF. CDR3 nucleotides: TGTGCCAGCAGCGGGCTGTCAAAGACCCAGTACTTC.